One sample yielded the 27 T cell receptor beta chains listed below, sequenced in a study of shared clonotypes between healthy human individuals (dated by TCRdb to the early 2020s). Library generation was performed with the immunoSEQ multiplex PCR assay. The immuneACCESS repertoire file appears here via TCRdb, limited to in-frame rearrangements. These files lack a portion of the clones; in checked studies, under half of the deficit traces to unresolved V genes, and the cause of the others is not known. In all, the sample holds roughly 1.4 million clones, and approximately 98.5% of those were seen once. The top ten constitute 0.36% of the sample. Sequenced input: naive CD4+ T cells sorted from blood. The label giving this sample's cell subset or site can be read as: CD45RA+ positively selected. The receptors were gathered from a man aged 25-45 years in good health.

The CDR3 here is CASRKLSSYEQYF. CDR3 DNA: TGTGCCAGCAGGAAGCTAAGCTCCTACGAGCAGTACTTC. J is TRBJ2-7 and V is TRBV6-5; D remains ambiguous. Germline loops: CDR1 MNHEY, CDR2 SVGAGI. The CDR3 has 13 amino acids. V lost 6 bases and J 0 bases, leaving 9 bases between the germline ends.

V usage is TRBV7-9 and J usage is TRBJ2-1; maybe TRBD2 (5 bases). The length of the CDR3 is 16 residues. Germline values: CDR1 SEHNR, CDR2 FQNEAQ (reference sequence). V lost 5 bases and J lost 0, with 14 bases in between. CDR3 DNA sequence: TGTGCCAGCAGCGTCCGGACTGAAAGCTCCTACAATGAGCAGTTCTTC. It specifies CASSVRTESSYNEQFF.

The rearrangement links TRBV4-1 to TRBJ1-1; D is unresolved. CDR1 is MGHRA, CDR2 YSYEKL, per germline. V was clipped by 3 bases and J by 4 bases, with 6 bases between them. The CDR3 runs 12 residues. The CDR3 sequence is CASSQSLTEAFF. The DNA for the CDR3 is TGCGCCAGCAGCCAGAGTCTCACTGAAGCTTTCTTT.

This rearrangement joins TRBV5-1 to TRBJ2-1; a weak D match, TRBD2 (5 bases). CDR1 is SGHRS and CDR2 is YFSETQ in the germline V gene. This CDR3 contains 15 residues. Trimming shortened V by 1 base and J by 12 bases, and 20 bases separated the two germline ends. The CDR3 DNA reads TGCGCCAGCAGCTTGATTGACTCGCCCCTAGCTAGGCAGTTCTTC. Residues: CASSLIDSPLARQFF.

The chain uses TRBV5-3 and TRBJ1-5; D unresolved. TRBV5-3 qualifies as an ORF whose function is uncertain. V lost 8 bases, J lost 3 bases, and 12 bases lay in between. The CDR3 runs 13 residues. This CDR3 is CASRQLPNQPQHF. Here the CDR3 DNA reads TGTGCCAGCAGGCAGCTCCCCAATCAGCCCCAGCATTTT.

This chain uses TRBV6-1 with TRBJ1-1, with no clear D. This CDR3 is 14 amino acids long. Looked up from germline, CDR1 is MNHNS and CDR2 is SASEGT. Trimming removed 5 bases from V and 4 bases from J, with 14 bases in between. The chain's CDR3 is CASSSGRVVTEAFF. Written as DNA, the CDR3 is TGTGCCAGCAGTTCAGGCCGAGTGGTCACTGAAGCTTTCTTT.

The genes are TRBV28 and TRBJ2-7; D gene ambiguous. With 7 bases removed from V and 5 bases from J, the gap between germline ends came to 18 bases. Per the germline V gene, CDR1 is MDHEN and CDR2 is SYDVKM. This CDR3 has 14 amino acids. In nucleotides, the CDR3 is TGTGCCAGCACCCTTGGGTTCGGCCGGGACGAGCAGTACTTC. Translating it yields CASTLGFGRDEQYF.

A note on this clone: The sample has other DNA sequences that encode this CDR3 too. The chain employs TRBV7-3 and TRBJ2-1; 10 nucleotides match TRBD2. V lost 5 bases and J lost 4; bases outside the gene matches: 5. The CDR3 totals 15 residues. Per germline, CDR1 SGHTA and CDR2 FQGTGA. As DNA, the CDR3 is TGTGCCAGCAGCCCGCTAGCGGGAGTATACAATGAGCAGTTCTTC. This encodes CASSPLAGVYNEQFF.

As for this clone: The sample contains more than one DNA sequence encoding this CDR3. The CDR3 DNA is TGTGCCAGCAGTGAACTAGCGGGAGGGCCTGGAGAGCAGTTCTTC. It is translated as CASSELAGGPGEQFF. This rearrangement joins TRBV6-1 to TRBJ2-1, with 12 bases lining up with TRBD2. The CDR3 runs to 15 residues. V lost 2 bases to trimming and J lost 10 bases; unmatched junction nucleotides: 6. Germline values: CDR1 MNHNS, CDR2 SASEGT.

CDR3 sequence (DNA): TGTGCCAGCGGGGCATCGACGGCCGGCTACACCTTC. Encoded protein: CASGASTAGYTF. The chain carries TRBV7-3 and TRBJ1-2; possible D gene TRBD1, 5 bases. CDR3 length: 12 residues. The V end lost 8 bases, the J end lost 8 bases, and 15 bases lay between the germline ends. The germline V gene has CDR1 SGHTA and CDR2 FQGTGA.

CDR3 sequence: CASSQEVSGRWETQYF. The DNA of the CDR3 is TGCGCCAGCAGCCAAGAGGTTAGCGGGAGGTGGGAGACCCAGTACTTC. This chain links TRBV4-3 with TRBJ2-5; 10 bases fit TRBD2. Germline V gene lookup returns CDR1 LGHNA and CDR2 YSLEER. The CDR3 has 16 amino acids. V gave up 0 bases and J gave up 5 bases; unmatched junction bases: 6.

The gene calls are TRBV5-1 and TRBJ1-2, with no clear D. V was cut by 1 base and J by 8 bases, with 12 bases left in between. The CDR3 is 13 amino acids. Germline V gene data show CDR1 as SGHRS and CDR2 as YFSETQ. The CDR3 DNA reads TGCGCCAGCAGCTTGATCGGATCCGGCGGCTACACCTTC. Its translation is CASSLIGSGGYTF.

V gene TRBV28 combines with J gene TRBJ2-5; possible D gene TRBD1, 6 bases. The CDR3 loop spans 15 amino acids. V dropped 6 bases and J dropped 2 bases, with 16 bases sitting between them. Germline V CDR1 and CDR2: MDHEN, SYDVKM. In DNA, the CDR3 is TGTGCCAGCAGCTTAGGGGGTAGACAGCAAGAGACCCAGTACTTC. Protein sequence: CASSLGGRQQETQYF.

This chain connects TRBV30 to TRBJ2-1; 11 bases agree with TRBD1. V gave up 0 bases and J gave up 8 bases; unmatched junction bases: 9. Germline CDR1 reads GTSNPN; CDR2 reads SVGIG (reference sequence). The CDR3 is made up of 16 amino acids. The chain's CDR3 is CAWSVGGDRGSDEQFF. The CDR3 region has the DNA TGTGCCTGGAGTGTGGGTGGGGACAGGGGGTCAGATGAGCAGTTCTTC.

This rearrangement joins TRBV13 to TRBJ1-1; D not certain. Between the trimmed V and J ends, which lost 1 base and 0 bases, there was a span of 12 bases. In germline, CDR1 is PRHDT, CDR2 FYEKMQ (reference sequence). CDR3 size: 16 residues. The CDR3 sequence is CASSLATRGLNTEAFF. The CDR3 coding sequence is TGTGCCAGCAGCTTAGCCACACGAGGACTGAACACTGAAGCTTTCTTT. Together with reference TRBV13 and TRBJ1-1, the CDR3 gives the full variable domain: AAGVIQSPRHLIKEKRETATLKCYPIPRHDTVYWYQQGPGQDPQFLISFYEKMQSDKGSIPDRFSAQQFSDYHSELNMSSLELGDSALYFCASSLATRGLNTEAFFGQGTRLTVV.

Comments on this clone: Other DNA sequences in this specimen translate into the identical CDR3. The genes are TRBV18 and TRBJ2-1, with 9 bases lining up with TRBD2. This CDR3 is 16 amino acids long. V shed 5 bases, J shed 0 bases, and the junction held 5 bases outside the gene matches. Germline lookup yields CDR1 KGHSH and CDR2 LQKENI. As DNA, the CDR3 is TGTGCCAGCTCATCCCTTAGCGGGAGCTCCTACAATGAGCAGTTCTTC. It translates to CASSSLSGSSYNEQFF.

J is TRBJ2-5 and V is TRBV28; 10 bases fit TRBD2. After removal of 6 bases from V and 1 base from J, the junction contained 5 bases not matched to a gene. The germline V gene has CDR1 MDHEN and CDR2 SYDVKM. This CDR3 has 15 amino acids. CDR3 residues: CASRTGLAFQETQYF. CDR3 sequence (DNA): TGTGCCAGCAGGACGGGACTAGCGTTCCAAGAGACCCAGTACTTC.

V and J are TRBV7-2 and TRBJ1-5; TRBD1 aligns across 8 bases. Trimming at V came to 5 bases and at J to 5 bases, leaving 5 bases not matched to a gene. CDR1 and CDR2 from the germline V gene are SGHTA and FQGNSA. CDR3 length equals 14 residues. The CDR3 spells CASSRDRFDQPQHF. Here the CDR3 DNA reads TGTGCCAGCAGCCGGGACAGGTTTGATCAGCCCCAGCATTTT.

This chain uses TRBV15 with TRBJ1-1; the D gene is possibly TRBD1 (6 bases). This CDR3 contains 13 residues. Germline CDR1 LNHNV, CDR2 YYDKDF (reference sequence). Between the trimmed V and J ends, which lost 2 bases and 11 bases, there was a span of 15 bases. CDR3 nucleotide sequence: TGTGCCACCAGCAGACCAACAGGGAGTTCGGCTTTCTTT. As protein: CATSRPTGSSAFF.

The chain joins TRBV7-9 to TRBJ2-3; D tentatively fits TRBD1 or TRBD2 (5 bases each). This CDR3 comprises 14 residues. Germline CDR1 is SEHNR and CDR2 is FQNEAQ (reference sequence). Trimming left V 2 bases short and J 3 bases short, with 9 bases between. DNA for the CDR3: TGTGCCAGCAGCTTATTGGGGGAAACAGATACGCAGTATTTT. The encoded protein is CASSLLGETDTQYF.

The rearrangement uses TRBV5-1 and TRBJ1-4, with D uncertain. The CDR3 is made up of 17 amino acids. Germline CDR1 and CDR2: SGHRS and YFSETQ. Trimming shortened V by 0 bases and J by 0 bases, and 12 bases separated the two germline ends. CDR3 sequence reads: CASSLVRGPATNEKLFF. CDR3 bases: TGCGCCAGCAGCTTGGTACGGGGTCCTGCAACTAATGAAAAACTGTTTTTT.

The chain couples TRBV29-1 to TRBJ2-3, with D perhaps TRBD2 (6 bases). V lost 3 bases to trimming and J lost 4 bases, with 14 bases between them. Germline CDR1 is SQVTM and CDR2 is ANQGSEA. The CDR3 runs 14 residues. CDR3 in amino acids: CSVDGLAAPDTQYF. DNA for the CDR3: TGCAGCGTTGATGGGTTAGCGGCCCCAGATACGCAGTATTTT.

CDR3 amino acids: CASSIRSPPTEQYF. CDR3 sequence (DNA): TGTGCCAGTAGTATCAGGAGTCCCCCTACGGAGCAGTACTTC. The chain carries TRBV19 and TRBJ2-7; D not certain. CDR3 length: 14 amino acids. The V end was cut by 3 bases, the J end by 7 bases, with 16 bases between. The germline CDR1 and CDR2 sequences are LNHDA and SQIVND (reference sequence). Full variable domain (rest looked up from reference TRBV19 and TRBJ2-7): DGGITQSPKYLFRKEGQNVTLSCEQNLNHDAMYWYRQDPGQGLRLIYYSQIVNDFQKGDIAEGYSVSREKKESFPLTVTSAQKNPTAFYLCASSIRSPPTEQYFGPGTRLTVT.

CDR3 bases: TGTGCCAGCAGCCCGACTAGTCCCCCTTCCTACAATGAGCAGTTCTTC. Translated: CASSPTSPPSYNEQFF. The V and J genes are TRBV9 and TRBJ2-1; possibly TRBD2 for D (6 bases). The CDR3 is 16 residues long. Trimming cost V 4 bases and J 1 base, with 15 bases left between them. The V gene's germline CDR1 is SGDLS and CDR2 YYNGEE.

V is TRBV6-6 and J is TRBJ2-7, with unresolved D. V gave up 7 bases and J gave up 2 bases, with 15 bases separating them. Germline V gene data show CDR1 as MNHNY and CDR2 as SVGAGI (reference sequence). CDR3 length: 14 amino acids. DNA for the CDR3: TGTGCCAGCAAGGAGTCGGTTACTACCTACGAGCAGTACTTC. It specifies CASKESVTTYEQYF.

The J gene is TRBJ1-1, the V gene TRBV7-3, with 10 bases fitting TRBD1. The CDR3 consists of 12 residues. The germline V gene encodes CDR1 SGHTA and CDR2 FQGTGA. Losses at the gene ends were 8 bases for V and 7 bases for J; bases not matched to a gene: 4. The CDR3 sequence: CASGRDRGEAFF. The CDR3 nucleotides read TGTGCCAGCGGCCGGGACAGGGGTGAAGCTTTCTTT.

In DNA, the CDR3 is TGTGCCAGCAGCTTATTGAAGGACAGGGAAGGTCAGCCCCAGCATTTT. It is translated as CASSLLKDREGQPQHF. The chain carries TRBV11-1 and TRBJ1-5; 8 bases match TRBD1. CDR3 size: 16 residues. The V gene's germline CDR1 is SGHAT and CDR2 FQDESV (reference sequence). V dropped 2 bases and J dropped 6; count of bases not matched to a gene: 9.